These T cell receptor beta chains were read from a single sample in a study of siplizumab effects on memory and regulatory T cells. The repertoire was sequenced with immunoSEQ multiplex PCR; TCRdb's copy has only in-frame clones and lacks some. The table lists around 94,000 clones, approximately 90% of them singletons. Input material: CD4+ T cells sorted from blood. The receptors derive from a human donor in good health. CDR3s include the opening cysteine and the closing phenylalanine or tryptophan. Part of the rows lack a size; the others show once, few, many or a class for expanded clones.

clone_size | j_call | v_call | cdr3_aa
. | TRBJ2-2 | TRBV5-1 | CASSLSRSGELFF
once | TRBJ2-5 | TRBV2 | CASTGPGQETQYF
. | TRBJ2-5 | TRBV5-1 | CASRYQETQYF
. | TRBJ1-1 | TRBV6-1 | CASSEVGQESEAFF
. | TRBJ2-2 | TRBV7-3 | CASSLFISGELFF
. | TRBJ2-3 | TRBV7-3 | CASSLKFGDTDTQYF
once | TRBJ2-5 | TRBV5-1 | CASSSGRLAGGRGQETQYF
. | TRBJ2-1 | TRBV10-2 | CASITPSGSNYNEQFF
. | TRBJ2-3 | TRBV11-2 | CASSLFFTSGYSTDTQYF
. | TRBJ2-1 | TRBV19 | CASSTGTSFLFF
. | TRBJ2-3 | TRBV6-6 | CASKGGTSGSVDTQYF
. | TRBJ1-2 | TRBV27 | CASSLFAGSISPRKDGYTF
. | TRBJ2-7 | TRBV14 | CASSTLGTSGNYEQYF
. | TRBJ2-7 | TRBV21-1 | CASSSDRAISYEQYF
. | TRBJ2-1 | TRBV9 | CASSSRSSPLGTSGRRSYNEQFF
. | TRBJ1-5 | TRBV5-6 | CASSLRDRASNQPQHF
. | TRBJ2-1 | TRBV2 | CASRTSGSYNEQFF
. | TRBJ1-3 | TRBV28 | CASSRKVGTIYF
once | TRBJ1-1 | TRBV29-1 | CSVEKGTNTEAFF
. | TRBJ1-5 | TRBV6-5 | CASSKVGGGNQPQHF
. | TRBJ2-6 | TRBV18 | CASSPGTLSGANVLTF
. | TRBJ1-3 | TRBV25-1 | CASRTNGGNTIYF
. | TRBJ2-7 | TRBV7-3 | CASSPTSGSPGEQYF
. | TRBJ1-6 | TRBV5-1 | CASSAGAGGDGNSPLHF
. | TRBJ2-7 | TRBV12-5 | CASGHGTGEQYF
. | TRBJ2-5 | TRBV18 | CASSQGTSETQYF
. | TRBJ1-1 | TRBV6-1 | CASSDTLVYWAFF
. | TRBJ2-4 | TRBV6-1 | CASSESRLAKNIQYF
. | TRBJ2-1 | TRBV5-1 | CASSLWGEVYNEQFF
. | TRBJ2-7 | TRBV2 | CASTPPGLTAYEQYF
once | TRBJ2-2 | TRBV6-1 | CASSNRSPGELFF
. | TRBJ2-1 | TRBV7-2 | CASSLGAGPSYNEQFF
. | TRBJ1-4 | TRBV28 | CASRVSSEKLFF
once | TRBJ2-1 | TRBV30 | CAWSQRDNEQFF
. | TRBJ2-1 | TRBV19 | CASSRGYSSSYNEQFF
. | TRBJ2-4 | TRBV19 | CASNDGKAKNIQYF
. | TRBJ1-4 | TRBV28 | CASKEANEKLFF
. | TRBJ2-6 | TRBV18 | CASSPSGPTVSGANVLTF
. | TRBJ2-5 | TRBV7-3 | CASSLGRKETQYF
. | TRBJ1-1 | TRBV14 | CASSQDWGRVKGTEAFF
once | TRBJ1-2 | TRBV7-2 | CASSLGRTNYGYTF
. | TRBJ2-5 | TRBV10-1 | CASRTTKTQYF
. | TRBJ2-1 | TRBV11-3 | CASSSPGQGYNEQFF
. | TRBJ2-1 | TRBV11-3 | CASSLSPSGSSEQFF
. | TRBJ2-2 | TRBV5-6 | CASRGPGLVIGELFF
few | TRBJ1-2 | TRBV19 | CASSREQSYGYTF